This entry concerns a single T cell receptor (beta chain). This record comes from a study of blood T cell repertoires in COVID-19. The CDR3 sequence is 14 residues long. Losses at the gene ends were 3 bases for V and 9 bases for J; bases not matched to a gene: 5. CDR1 and CDR2 from the germline V gene are MNHNY and SVGAGI (reference sequence). This table comes from immunoSEQ multiplex PCR, and its TCRdb copy is limited to in-frame clones, with some not included. This table has nearly 110,000 clones, more than 80% appearing once. Sequenced: peripheral blood. The chain carries TRBV6-6 and TRBJ1-6; 7 nucleotides agree with TRBD1. This receptor was identified in a woman aged 55-70 years with acute or convalescent COVID-19. CDR3 protein: CASSYGTAASPLHF. The CDR3 bases are TGTGCCAGCAGTTATGGGACAGCAGCTTCACCCCTCCACTTT.